This T cell receptor beta chain appears in the sequencing data of a study of stem cell transplantation in POMP-related autoinflammatory disease (dated by TCRdb to the early 2020s). A note on the overall study: The study hypothesized that defective thymoproteasomes impair MHC class I-dependent CD8+ T-cell differentiation and positive selection, skewing the TRB repertoire. Prior to transplant, the patients had CD4+ naive T-cell skewing, low CD8+ T-cell proportions, and decreased T-cell cytokine secretion. Through one year post-transplant, neutrophils and platelets showed 100% donor engraftment on DNA chimerism analysis. The effect of POMP deficiency on T-cell receptor beta repertoire diversity and CDR3 characteristics was assessed by high-throughput TRB sequencing. General study outcomes and caveats: The trend toward lower diversity and increased clonality in PRAID patients was statistically significant only for regulatory T cells. A trend toward lower TRB diversity and higher clonality was observed in PRAID patients across all analyzed T-cell subsets. A restricted number of unique TRB V-J gene pairings was observed in PRAID patients.

This specimen's time point label, per the study, means: after hematopoietic stem cell transplant. PRAID featured prominent immunodeficiency alongside autoinflammation. Prior to TRB sequencing, T-cell subsets (conventional T cells, CD8+ T cells, regulatory T cells, T follicular helper cells) were sorted. For this clone: What antigen it recognizes has not been identified. Base qualities are not recorded, but no much larger clone differs from it by a single base.

Cut back by 2 bases and 8 bases, the V and J ends lie 17 bases apart. Reading from cysteine to phenylalanine, the CDR3 counts 15 amino acids. Just the 45-base CDR3 DNA is kept, in frame starting at base 1. CDR1 and CDR2 (MNHNS, SASEGT) derive from the germline V gene. The library was made by the immunoSEQ multiplex PCR assay. The study's processing was this. Shannon entropy, which accounts for clonal size distribution, was used to quantify repertoire diversity. The Gini-Simpson index (Simpson_1-D) was used to measure inequality of clonotype distribution. TCRdb took this table from immuneACCESS and kept in-frame rearrangements with V and J called. Such tables lack part of the clones; where checked against another copy, unresolved V genes explain under half of the gap, and the rest is unexplained. V, J and clone size derive from that table, while D and trimming were established from the DNA sequence. The sample table holds about 68,000 clones, of which approximately 91% were seen once. Jointly, the top ten make up about 0.7% of the sample.

The sequence was collected from a human patient with POMP-related autoinflammation and immune dysregulation (PRAID). Donor T cells from the graft may be present among the T cells after a transplant. This chain joins TRBV6-1 to TRBJ2-3, with a weak D call of TRBD2 (6 bases match). The sequencing here drew on CD4+ T cells from PBMCs, taken after stem cell transplantation. The DNA reads as follows: TGTGCCAGCAGTGAAATTGGGGGGTGGCTTGGTACGCAGTATTTT. This sequence encodes CASSEIGGWLGTQYF.